The entry below gives a single TCR beta chain sequence along with its context. The CDR3 runs to 16 residues. Germline CDR1 and CDR2: SGHTS and YDEGEE. V dropped 1 base and J dropped 1 base, with 13 bases sitting between them. These data come from a study of blood T cell dynamics during melanoma immunotherapy. Specified time point: pre-treatment baseline. Produced via immunoSEQ multiplex PCR; TCRdb's table is partial and in-frame only. The table includes roughly 13,000 clones, just over 85% detected once. Sequencing was performed on blood, taken from a patient treated with checkpoint blockade. The chain combines TRBV5-8 with TRBJ2-3; D is uncertain. This TCR was recovered from a human donor with melanoma. The CDR3 DNA follows: TGTGCCAGCAGCTTGTACCTGGACGGAGGCACAGATACGCAGTATTTT. Protein: CASSLYLDGGTDTQYF.